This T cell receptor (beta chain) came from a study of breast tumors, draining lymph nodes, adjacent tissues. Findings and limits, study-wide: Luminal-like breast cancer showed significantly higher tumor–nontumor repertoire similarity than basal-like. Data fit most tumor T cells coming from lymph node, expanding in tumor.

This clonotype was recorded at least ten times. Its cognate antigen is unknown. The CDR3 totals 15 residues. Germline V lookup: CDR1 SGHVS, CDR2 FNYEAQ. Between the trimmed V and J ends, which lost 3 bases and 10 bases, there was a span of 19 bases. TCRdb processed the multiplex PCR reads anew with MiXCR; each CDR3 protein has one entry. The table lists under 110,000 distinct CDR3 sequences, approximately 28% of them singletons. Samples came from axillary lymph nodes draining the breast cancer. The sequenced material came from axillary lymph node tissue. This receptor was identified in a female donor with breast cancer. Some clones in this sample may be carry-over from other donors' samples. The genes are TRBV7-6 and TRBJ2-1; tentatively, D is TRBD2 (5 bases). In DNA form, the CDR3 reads TGTGCCAGCAGCTTTCAGCTGCGGGCATATGGGGAGCAGTTCTTC. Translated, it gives CASSFQLRAYGEQFF.